The 10 T cell receptor beta chains below were found in one sample sequenced in a study of T-cell reconstitution after alpha-beta-depleted transplantation in children. It was with unique molecular identifiers that the TCRbeta library was prepared. TCRdb fed the PCR reads into MiXCR, producing one record per CDR3 protein. This table has 780,000 or so distinct CDR3 sequences, roughly 16% appearing once. Sequencing used PBMCs, mostly from graft donor cells, obtained 360 days after TCRalphabeta/CD19-depleted stem cell transplant. The receptors shown here come from a male patient aged 5 to 17 who had a stem cell transplant for acute lymphoblastic leukemia, so the T cells may come from the graft donor.

The chain is built from TRBV11-1 and TRBJ2-1; 14 bases map to TRBD2. Losses at the gene ends were 5 bases for V and 7 bases for J; bases not matched to a gene: 4. Germline V lookup: CDR1 SGHAT, CDR2 FQDESV (reference sequence). The CDR3 length is 15 residues. The CDR3 region is CASSGTSGSWNEQFF. In DNA, the CDR3 is TGTGCCAGCAGCGGGACTAGCGGGAGTTGGAATGAGCAGTTCTTC.

The V call is TRBV5-1, the J call TRBJ2-5, with 11 bases that match TRBD1. The CDR3 length is 16 residues. In germline, CDR1 is SGHRS, CDR2 YFSETQ. The V gene end was trimmed by 1 base and the J gene end by 3 bases; junction bases not matched to a gene: 5. CDR3 region: CASSLRTGGLEETQYF. CDR3 bases: TGCGCCAGCAGCTTGCGGACAGGGGGCCTGGAAGAGACCCAGTACTTC.

This clonotype was counted only a few times. The V gene is TRBV7-9, the J gene TRBJ2-5; D is perhaps TRBD1 (5 bases). V lost 3 bases to trimming and J lost 4 bases, with 9 bases between them. Germline values: CDR1 SEHNR, CDR2 FQNEAQ (reference sequence). CDR3 length: 13 amino acids. CDR3 nucleotides: TGTGCCAGCAGCTTGGCCAGGGTAGAGACCCAGTACTTC. It is translated as CASSLARVETQYF.

This clonotype was observed a handful of times. V gene TRBV5-1 combines with J gene TRBJ2-3; D remains ambiguous. This CDR3 contains 12 residues. Germline V gene sequence: CDR1 SGHRS, CDR2 YFSETQ. The V end was cut by 6 bases, the J end by 2 bases, with 7 bases between. This chain's CDR3 is CASKQNTDTQYF. In DNA, the CDR3 is TGCGCCAGCAAACAGAACACAGATACGCAGTATTTT.

Only a few counts were recorded for this clonotype. V and J are TRBV29-1 and TRBJ1-2; 7 bases map to TRBD1. V was clipped by 7 bases and J by 0 bases; unmatched bases: 11. Germline V gene sequence: CDR1 SQVTM, CDR2 ANQGSEA. The CDR3 covers 15 residues. The CDR3 region has the DNA TGCAGCGCCAAGGGGGCGTTGTATTCTAACTATGGCTACACCTTC. It specifies CSAKGALYSNYGYTF.

The chain links TRBV20-1 to TRBJ2-7; either TRBD1 or TRBD2 may fit D (6 bases each). This CDR3 is built from 13 residues. Germline CDR1 DFQATT, CDR2 SNEGSKA (reference sequence). CDR3 protein: CRPRPGGHYEQYF. In DNA form, the CDR3 reads TGCAGGCCCCGCCCCGGGGGACACTACGAGCAGTACTTC.

The J gene is TRBJ2-6, the V gene TRBV5-1; D tentatively reads TRBD1 or TRBD2 (5 bases each). The germline V gene encodes CDR1 SGHRS and CDR2 YFSETQ. This CDR3 spans 15 amino acids. V lost 6 bases, J lost 0 bases, and 10 bases lay in between. The CDR3 region is CASKGRSSGANVLTF. CDR3 sequence (DNA): TGCGCCAGCAAGGGACGGAGCTCTGGGGCCAACGTCCTGACTTTC.

V is TRBV5-1 and J is TRBJ2-1; D might be TRBD1 or TRBD2, each matching 5 bases. Between the trimmed V and J ends, which lost 4 bases and 6 bases, there was a span of 14 bases. Germline-derived CDR1 and CDR2 are SGHRS and YFSETQ. The CDR3 covers 14 residues. This chain's CDR3 is CASSTGTQVNEQFF. The CDR3 bases are TGCGCCAGCAGCACCGGGACCCAAGTCAATGAGCAGTTCTTC.

This chain joins TRBV7-9 and TRBJ2-1; 7 bases line up with TRBD2. Per germline, CDR1 SEHNR and CDR2 FQNEAQ (reference sequence). CDR3 length: 15 amino acids. Germline trimming cut 4 bases from V and 6 bases from J; bases unmatched to any gene: 9. The CDR3 DNA is TGTGCCAGCAGCTCACTTAGCGGGCCCCGCAATGAGCAGTTCTTC. Residues: CASSSLSGPRNEQFF.

This clonotype was found many times. The chain links TRBV7-9 to TRBJ2-3, with 8 bases that match TRBD2. Germline-derived CDR1 and CDR2 are SEHNR and FQNEAQ (reference sequence). V shed 0 bases, J shed 0 bases, and the junction held 2 bases outside the gene matches. The CDR3 length is 16 residues. The CDR3 nucleotides are TGTGCCAGCAGCTTAGCGACTAGCGCTAGCACAGATACGCAGTATTTT. Its protein is CASSLATSASTDTQYF.